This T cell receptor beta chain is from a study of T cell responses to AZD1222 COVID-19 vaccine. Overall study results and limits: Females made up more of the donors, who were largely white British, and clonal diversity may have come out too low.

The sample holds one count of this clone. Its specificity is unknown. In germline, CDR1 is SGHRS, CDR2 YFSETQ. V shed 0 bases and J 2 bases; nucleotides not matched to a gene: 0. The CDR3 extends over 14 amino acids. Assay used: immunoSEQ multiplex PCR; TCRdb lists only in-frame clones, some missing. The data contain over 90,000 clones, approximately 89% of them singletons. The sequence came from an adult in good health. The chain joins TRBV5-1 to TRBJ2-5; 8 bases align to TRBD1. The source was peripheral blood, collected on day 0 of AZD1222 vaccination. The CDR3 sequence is CASSLDRGQETQYF. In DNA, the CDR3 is TGCGCCAGCAGCTTGGACAGGGGGCAAGAGACCCAGTACTTC.